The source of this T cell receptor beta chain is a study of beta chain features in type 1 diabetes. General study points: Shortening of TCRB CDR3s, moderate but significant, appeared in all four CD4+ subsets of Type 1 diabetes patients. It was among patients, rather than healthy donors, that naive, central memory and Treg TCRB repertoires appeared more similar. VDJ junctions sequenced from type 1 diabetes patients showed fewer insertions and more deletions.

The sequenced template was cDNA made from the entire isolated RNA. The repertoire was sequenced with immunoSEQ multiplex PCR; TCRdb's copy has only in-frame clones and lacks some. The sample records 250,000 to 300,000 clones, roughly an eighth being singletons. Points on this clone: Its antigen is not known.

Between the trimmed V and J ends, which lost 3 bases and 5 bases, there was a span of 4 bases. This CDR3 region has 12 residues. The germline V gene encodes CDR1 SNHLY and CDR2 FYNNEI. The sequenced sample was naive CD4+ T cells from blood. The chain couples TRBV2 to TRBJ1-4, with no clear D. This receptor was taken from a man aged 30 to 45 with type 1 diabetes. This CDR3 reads CASSEQNEKLFF. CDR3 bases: TGTGCCAGCAGTGAGCAGAATGAAAAACTGTTTTTT.